This record looks at one TCR beta chain sequence and its context. The target antigen is unknown. This specimen belongs to a study of shared clonotypes between healthy human individuals. Some clones are missing from TCRdb's copy, which holds only in-frame ones; the method was immunoSEQ multiplex PCR. The profile shows 2,500,000 or so clones, under 95% of them singletons. CD4+ cells underwent separation, giving CD45RA+ naive and CD45RA-negative memory subsets. Study conclusions and caveats: Sharing across four donors was seen in roughly 5% of naive CD4 clonotypes. Sorted-subset sequencing, rarefaction showed, was incomplete despite large depth.

The trim removed 2 bases at V and 9 bases at J, leaving 12 bases unmatched. Germline loops: CDR1 MDHEN, CDR2 SYDVKM. The CDR3 extends over 16 amino acids. This chain joins TRBV28 and TRBJ2-1; TRBD2 aligns across 8 bases. This sequence was found in a man in his late teens or twenties in good health. Some clones in this sample may be carry-over from other donors' samples. The sample comprised naive CD4+ T cells from PBMCs. Noted subset: CD45RA+ positively selected. The CDR3 coding sequence is TGTGCCAGCAGTTTACTAGCGGGCACTTCAACGGGTGAGCAGTTCTTC. This gives the protein CASSLLAGTSTGEQFF.